These T cell receptor beta chains were read from a single sample in a study of T cell clusters in autoimmune cytopenias. TCRdb re-called the multiplex PCR reads and gives one entry per CDR3 protein, without DNA. The sample data list a few thousand distinct CDR3 sequences. This sample also belongs to another study, concerning T cell repertoires in aging, cancer and after chemotherapy.

What was sequenced was peripheral blood. These receptor sequences come from a human donor in good health. Both conserved end residues are part of each CDR3. A clone size is listed for some rows: how often the clone was seen (once, few, many), or a class if it is expanded.

TRBV19,medium-sized,TRBJ2-3,CASSHRKGAADTQYF
TRBV12-3/TRBV12-4,medium-sized,TRBJ2-4,CASSLEAAFQYF
TRBV27,NA,TRBJ2-4,CASREGGMNIQYF
TRBV12-3/TRBV12-4,medium-sized,TRBJ2-3,CASIRGGRGDTQYF
TRBV18,medium-sized,TRBJ1-4,CASSPRGQEKLFF
TRBV12-3/TRBV12-4,NA,TRBJ1-5,CASSLANQPQHF
TRBV6-2/TRBV6-3,NA,TRBJ1-1,CASSPRAGGNTEAFF
TRBV20-1,NA,TRBJ2-2,CSATPGQGASTGELFF
TRBV5-6,medium-sized,TRBJ2-7,CASSLKLNYSDEQYF
TRBV29-1,medium-sized,TRBJ2-7,CSITGVESSYEQYF
TRBV20-1,NA,TRBJ1-6,CSASEGYNSPLHF
TRBV12-3/TRBV12-4,NA,TRBJ2-5,CASSLSRGKETQYF
TRBV6-1,medium-sized,TRBJ2-1,CASKGAVGSGLRNEQFF
TRBV11-1,NA,TRBJ1-3,CASSPTGSGDTIYF
TRBV19,medium-sized,TRBJ1-1,CATSLQMNTEAFF
TRBV4-3,NA,TRBJ1-4,CASSQGGHGRTNEKLFF
TRBV15,NA,TRBJ2-1,CATSRDTSGGVEQFF
TRBV13,medium-sized,TRBJ2-2,CASTGTGELFF
TRBV5-4,NA,TRBJ2-2,CASSLIREAGELFF
TRBV27,medium-sized,TRBJ2-7,CASSSSAGGPLYF
TRBV18,medium-sized,TRBJ1-2,CASSPDDYGYTF
TRBV6-2/TRBV6-3,NA,TRBJ1-4,CASSRGTGEEKLFF
TRBV6-1,NA,TRBJ2-5,CASSYWTSGRGRGETQYF
TRBV7-2,NA,TRBJ1-6,CASRQSSYNSPLHF
TRBV5-4,medium-sized,TRBJ2-7,CASSWGGYEQYF
TRBV13,medium-sized,TRBJ2-5,CASSLLAGEGETQYF
TRBV20-1,NA,TRBJ1-4,CSAPKPGPNEKLFF
TRBV5-4,medium-sized,TRBJ2-3,CASSSPGSGASTDTQYF
TRBV6-2/TRBV6-3,medium-sized,TRBJ2-3,CASSPSGRVTDTQYF
TRBV7-9,NA,TRBJ1-3,CASRGSGNTIYF
TRBV12-3/TRBV12-4,NA,TRBJ2-6,CASSTGTGGSGANVLTF
TRBV10-3,NA,TRBJ1-5,CAISEGTGGLDQPQHF
TRBV18,medium-sized,TRBJ2-2,CASSPPGQSLYTGELFF
TRBV4-1,NA,TRBJ2-7,CASSPDRTSAPYEQYF
TRBV20-1,NA,TRBJ1-5,CSARVGSGNQPQHF
TRBV29-1,medium-sized,TRBJ2-1,CSVPRTVGLAVGDEQFF
TRBV29-1,medium-sized,TRBJ1-2,CRSWGDNSGYTF
TRBV27,medium-sized,TRBJ2-1,CASSSGGDYYNEQFF
TRBV5-4,NA,TRBJ1-1,CASSQEEGPEAFF
TRBV27,medium-sized,TRBJ2-2,CASSLVVGRDGDPNTGELFF
TRBV19,medium-sized,TRBJ2-2,CASRRGGGTGELFF
TRBV20-1,NA,TRBJ1-6,CSARDHEGARILAPLHF
TRBV20-1,NA,TRBJ1-1,CSARDQGGKNTEAFF
TRBV20-1,medium-sized,TRBJ2-6,CSARVRLDSGANVLTF
TRBV6-6,medium-sized,TRBJ2-5,CASSSGLGGTQYF
TRBV6-5,medium-sized,TRBJ1-3,CASSYKRGAGGGGNTIYF
TRBV7-9,NA,TRBJ1-3,CASSDGGLRNTIYF
TRBV28,NA,TRBJ2-7,CASSLATGTNYEQYF
TRBV2,NA,TRBJ1-2,CASSVDSDRSYTF
TRBV12-3/TRBV12-4,NA,TRBJ2-5,CASSSTPGKEVTQYF